This TCR beta chain comes out of a study of cytomegalovirus exposure and HLA in healthy donors. Study-level information: The 90 to 150 validation repertoires used the same platform as the roughly 670 first-cohort repertoires, a later analysis reported.

Remarks on this clone: Its specificity is unknown.

Study results and limitations: In vitro data verified a few CMV-associated chains as specific for CMV antigens. The study labeled 150 to 200 TCR beta chains cytomegalovirus-associated.

Some clones are missing from TCRdb's copy, which holds only in-frame ones; the method was immunoSEQ multiplex PCR. The repertoire holds 150,000 to 200,000 clones, with about 90% as singletons. This CDR3 is 17 amino acids long. The germline gives CDR1 SGHDT, CDR2 YYEEEE. V was clipped by 0 bases and J by 4 bases; unmatched bases: 9. The sequencing input was PBMCs. The sequence derives from a woman in her twenties or thirties in good health and CMV-seronegative. This chain joins TRBV5-6 and TRBJ1-3; 8 bases align to TRBD1. The CDR3 DNA follows: TGTGCCAGCAGCTTGGGACAGGGGTTATCCCCCGGAAACACCATATATTTT. The encoded protein is CASSLGQGLSPGNTIYF.